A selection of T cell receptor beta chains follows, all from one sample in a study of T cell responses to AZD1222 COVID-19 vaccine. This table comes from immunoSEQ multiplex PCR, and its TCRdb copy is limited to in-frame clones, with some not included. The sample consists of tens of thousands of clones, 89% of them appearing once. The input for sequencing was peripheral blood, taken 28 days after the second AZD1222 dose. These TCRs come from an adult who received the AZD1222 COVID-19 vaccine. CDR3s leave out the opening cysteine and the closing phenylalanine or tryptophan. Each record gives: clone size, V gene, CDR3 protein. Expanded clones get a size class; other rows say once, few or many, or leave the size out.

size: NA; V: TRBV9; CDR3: ASSQGGSFYEQY
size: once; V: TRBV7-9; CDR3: ASSSPTGGYEQY
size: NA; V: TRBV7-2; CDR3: ASSSTGTSGIGGTDTQY
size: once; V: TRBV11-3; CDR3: ASRRAIRETQY
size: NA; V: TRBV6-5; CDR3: ASSSPSGHFTGELF
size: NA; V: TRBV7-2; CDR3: ASSPTGSRVETQY
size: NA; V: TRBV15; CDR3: ATSRDRGGLAGDNEQF
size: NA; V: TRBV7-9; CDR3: ASSLGGQGGPLGTIY
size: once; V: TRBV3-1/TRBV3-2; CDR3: ASSQDARVYNEQF
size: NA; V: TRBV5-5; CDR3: ASSGTGSPGANVLT
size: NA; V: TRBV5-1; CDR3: ASSQQGGSYTEAF
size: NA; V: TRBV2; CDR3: ASSVTVSEQF
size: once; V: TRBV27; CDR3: ASSSLAGGYNEQF
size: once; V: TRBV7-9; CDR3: ASSLGQGYNEQF
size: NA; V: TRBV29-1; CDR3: SVGREGLNEQF
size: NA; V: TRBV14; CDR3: ASSQEGGYEKLF
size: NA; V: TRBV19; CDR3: ASSFVRGPRGNTGELF
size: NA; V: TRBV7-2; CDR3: ASSRTSGRAGDTQY
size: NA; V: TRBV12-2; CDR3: ASRSGTGTGNEQF
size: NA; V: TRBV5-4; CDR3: ASSLDFQETQY
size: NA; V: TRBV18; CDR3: ASFRGISGNTIY
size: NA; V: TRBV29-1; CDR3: SARADGTQGYEQY
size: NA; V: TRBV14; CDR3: ASSQEGNTIY
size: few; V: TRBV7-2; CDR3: ASAYSRDFDTQY
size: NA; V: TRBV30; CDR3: AWRAKGKYGYT
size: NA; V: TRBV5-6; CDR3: ASSLSLRTGGSYEQY
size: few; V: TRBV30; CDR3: AWSVGTSGSGGELF
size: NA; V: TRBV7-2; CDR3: ASSLVRNEQF